This T cell receptor beta chain originates from a study of T cells after somatic rescue of genetic block. Here immunoSEQ multiplex PCR was the method, and the copy in TCRdb shows in-frame clones only, minus some. The sample holds 70,000 to 85,000 clones, around 90% seen once. The germline V and J ends were trimmed by 0 bases and 3 bases, with 12 bases remaining between them. Germline V gene sequence: CDR1 SGHDT, CDR2 YYEEEE. CDR3 length: 15 residues. V is TRBV5-6 and J is TRBJ1-1; D is perhaps TRBD1 (5 bases). The origin of this receptor is a man in his thirties or forties. The sequenced material came from peripheral blood mononuclear cells (PBMCs). The CDR3 DNA reads TGTGCCAGCAGCTTGGCCGGGGGAAGGTACACTGAAGCTTTCTTT. Translation: CASSLAGGRYTEAFF.